These 10 T cell receptor beta chains were all obtained from the same sample, sequenced in a study of Graves' ophthalmopathy and Graves' hyperthyroidism. The authors amplified TCR beta CDR3 regions from RNA transcripts. An opening RT-PCR round employed HTBI primers and preceded a second-round multiplex PCR. Via MiXCR, TCRdb re-called the multiplex PCR reads, giving one row per CDR3 protein. The sample holds around 1.1 million distinct CDR3 sequences, 35% to 40% seen once. Sequenced input: peripheral blood or thyroid tissue (not recorded which). The receptors were sampled from an adult man with Graves' hyperthyroidism.

The chain's CDR3 is CSAPGGGSHYGYTF. In nucleotides, the CDR3 is TGCAGTGCCCCCGGGGGGGGGAGTCACTATGGCTACACCTTC. This chain uses TRBV20-1 with TRBJ1-2; TRBD1 might be the D (5 bases). This CDR3 is 14 amino acids long. Germline CDR1 DFQATT, CDR2 SNEGSKA (reference sequence). The V gene lost 6 bases and the J gene lost 3 bases, with 17 bases spanning the gap.

This chain connects TRBV6-1 to TRBJ1-5, with D uncertain. V was pared by 8 bases and J by 5 bases, with 16 bases between. Germline V CDR1 and CDR2: MNHNS, SASEGT. The CDR3 runs 14 residues. The chain's CDR3 is CASSPATEDQPQHF. CDR3 in DNA: TGTGCCAGCTCACCAGCCACAGAAGATCAGCCCCAGCATTTT.

The chain couples TRBV5-1 to TRBJ1-6; D perhaps matches TRBD1 (5 bases). V was trimmed by 3 bases and J by 8 bases, leaving 12 bases between them. Germline V lookup: CDR1 SGHRS, CDR2 YFSETQ. This CDR3 has 14 amino acids. The CDR3 coding sequence is TGCGCCAGCAGCTCGCAGGGCGAGTATTCACCCCTCCACTTT. This sequence encodes CASSSQGEYSPLHF. The whole variable domain, remainder taken from reference TRBV5-1 and TRBJ1-6, is KAGVTQTPRYLIKTRGQQVTLSCSPISGHRSVSWYQQTPGQGLQFLFEYFSETQRNKGNFPGRFSGRQFSNSRSEMNVSTLELGDSALYLCASSSQGEYSPLHFGNGTRLTVT.

This clonotype was found many times. The CDR3 DNA follows: TGTGCCAGCAGCTCAGGGGGTGGGGGCGCGGGATATGGCTACACCTTC. Translation: CASSSGGGGAGYGYTF. The chain has TRBV7-2 and TRBJ1-2; 7 bases are shared with TRBD1. CDR1 SGHTA and CDR2 FQGNSA come from the germline V gene. The CDR3 covers 16 residues. Losses at the gene ends were 4 bases for V and 5 bases for J; bases not matched to a gene: 13.

The chain combines TRBV25-1 with TRBJ1-2; D not certain. Germline values: CDR1 MGHDK, CDR2 SYGVNS. The CDR3 length is 15 residues. V lost 10 bases to trimming and J lost 5 bases, with 23 bases between them. As DNA, the CDR3 is TGTGCCACCAACCAGGCTCCTATACAAGAATATGGCTACACCTTC. Translated: CATNQAPIQEYGYTF.

J is TRBJ2-7 and V is TRBV5-1, with 7 bases fitting TRBD1. CDR3 length: 12 amino acids. Germline lookup yields CDR1 SGHRS and CDR2 YFSETQ. The J segment lost 7 bases and the V segment lost 4 bases, leaving 5 bases of the junction unmatched. CDR3 sequence (DNA): TGCGCCAGCAGCACCGGGACAGAAGAGCAGTACTTC. Protein product: CASSTGTEEQYF.

Comments on this clonotype: Being one base from a much bigger clone, this may be a read error. The chain combines TRBV20-1 with TRBJ1-5; D gene ambiguous. V dropped 4 bases and J dropped 0 bases, with 10 bases sitting between them. CDR3 length equals 14 residues. Germline assignment: CDR1 DFQATT and CDR2 SNEGSKA (reference sequence). CDR3 residues: CSATVTNSNQPQHF. For the CDR3, the DNA is TGCAGTGCTACCGTGACAAATAGCAATCAGCCCCAGCATTTT.

This clonotype was counted many times. This chain links TRBV10-3 with TRBJ1-2, with 7 bases aligning to TRBD1. The CDR3 is 14 amino acids. The germline V gene encodes CDR1 ENHRY and CDR2 SYGVKD. Unmatched junction bases numbered 10, after V lost 6 bases and J lost 6 bases. CDR3 nucleotide sequence: TGTGCCATCAGCCCCCAAACAGGGGTCAATGGCTACACCTTC. Its protein product is CAISPQTGVNGYTF.

This clonotype was observed many times. The chain recombines TRBV5-1 with TRBJ1-2; no definite D call. Between the trimmed V and J ends, which lost 4 bases and 7 bases, there was a span of 14 bases. The CDR3 covers 13 residues. The germline gives CDR1 SGHRS, CDR2 YFSETQ. The CDR3 DNA is TGCGCCAGCAGCGAAAGTCTCGCCGCTGGCTACACCTTC. The encoded protein is CASSESLAAGYTF.

The table lists this clonotype with a count of one. It may be a read error: a sequence one base away is much more abundant. The rearrangement links TRBV7-6 to TRBJ2-7; TRBD2 aligns across 7 bases. The germline CDR1 and CDR2 sequences are SGHVS and FNYEAQ. This CDR3 has 14 residues. J gave up 3 bases and V 5 bases, and 7 bases lay outside the gene matches. DNA of the CDR3: TGTGCCAGCAGCCCGATGCTAGCGGACTACGAGCAGTACTTC. Translated: CASSPMLADYEQYF.